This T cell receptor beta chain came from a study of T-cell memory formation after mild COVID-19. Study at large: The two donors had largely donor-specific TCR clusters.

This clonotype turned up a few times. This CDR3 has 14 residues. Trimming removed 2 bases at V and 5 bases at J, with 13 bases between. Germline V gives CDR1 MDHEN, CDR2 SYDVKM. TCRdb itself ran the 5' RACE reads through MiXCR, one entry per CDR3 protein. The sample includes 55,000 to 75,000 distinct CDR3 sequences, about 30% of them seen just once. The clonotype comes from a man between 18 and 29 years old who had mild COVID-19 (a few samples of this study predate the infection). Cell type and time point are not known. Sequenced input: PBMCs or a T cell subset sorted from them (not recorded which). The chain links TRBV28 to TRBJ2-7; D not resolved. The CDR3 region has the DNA TGTGCCAGCAGTTTAGGGCCCATTACCAACGAGCAGTACTTC. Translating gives CASSLGPITNEQYF.